Here is one TCR beta chain with its context. This entry belongs to a study of lymphopenia after photon versus proton radiotherapy. Libraries were prepared by immunoSEQ multiplex PCR; TCRdb keeps only in-frame clonotypes and omits some of them. The table shows 50,000 to 75,000 clones, with roughly 86% occurring only once. The starting material was peripheral blood, obtained from a patient treated with photon-based radiotherapy. The clonotype originates from a man aged 35 to 55 with gastric cancer.

CDR3 sequence (DNA): TGTGCCAGCAAAGGGACAGGAGTTTTCGGCGAGCAGTACTTC. Encoded protein: CASKGTGVFGEQYF. The chain has TRBV5-8 and TRBJ2-7, with 8 bases lining up with TRBD1. Germline CDR1 and CDR2: SGHTS and YDEGEE. This CDR3 is 14 amino acids long. J was trimmed by 6 bases and V by 6 bases; bases with no gene match: 11.